These 20 T cell receptor beta chains originate from one sample sequenced in a study of cytomegalovirus exposure and HLA in healthy donors. A multiplex PCR was run with 60 Vbeta primers and 13 Jbeta primers. The data were produced by immunoSEQ multiplex PCR, yet TCRdb's version contains in-frame clones alone and is incomplete. The sample lists under 150,000 clones; more than 70% were seen once. The sequencing sample was made of PBMCs. The receptor set was obtained from a male donor in good health and CMV-seropositive.

The J gene is TRBJ2-3, the V gene TRBV6-1, with TRBD2 identical over 7 bases. V lost 0 bases and J lost 4; bases outside the gene matches: 4. The CDR3 extends over 15 amino acids. Germline lookup yields CDR1 MNHNS and CDR2 SASEGT. For the CDR3, the DNA is TGTGCCAGCAGTGAAGCTCAGCGGGGTGCAGATACGCAGTATTTT. It yields the protein CASSEAQRGADTQYF.

The chain recombines TRBV5-1 with TRBJ1-6; tentative D call: TRBD1 (6 bases). V lost 1 base and J lost 6, with 11 bases in between. The germline V gene has CDR1 SGHRS and CDR2 YFSETQ. The CDR3 consists of 15 residues. CDR3 in amino acids: CASSLLTGGNSPLHF. The CDR3 coding sequence is TGCGCCAGCAGCTTGCTGACAGGCGGTAATTCACCCCTCCACTTT.

The rearrangement joins TRBV7-3 to TRBJ1-3, with a tentative D call TRBD1 (6 bases). The CDR3 runs to 18 residues. Germline assignment: CDR1 SGHTA and CDR2 FQGTGA. V was pared by 4 bases and J by 0 bases, with 19 bases between. The CDR3 bases are TGTGCCAGCAGCTGTCTCAGGGGATCTTCCCTCTCTGGAAACACCATATATTTT. This codes for CASSCLRGSSLSGNTIYF.

The genes are TRBV7-2 and TRBJ2-7, with 14 bases aligning to TRBD2. CDR3 length: 16 amino acids. The V segment lost 5 bases and the J segment 6 bases; nucleotides outside the gene matches: 9. Germline V gene sequence: CDR1 SGHTA, CDR2 FQGNSA. As DNA, the CDR3 is TGTGCCAGCAGCGCGATGGGACTAGCGGGAGCTCCCGAGCAGTACTTC. This sequence encodes CASSAMGLAGAPEQYF.

The chain employs TRBV6-8 and TRBJ2-7; D unresolved. The CDR3 has 17 residues. The V gene's germline CDR1 is MNHGY and CDR2 SAAAGT. Trimming took 0 bases from V and 0 from J, leaving 15 bases between them. This chain's CDR3 is CASSYSRPLPSSYEQYF. DNA of the CDR3: TGTGCCAGCAGTTACTCGCGGCCTCTACCTAGCTCCTACGAGCAGTACTTC.

The chain combines TRBV28 with TRBJ2-3; tentative D call: TRBD2 (5 bases). CDR3 length equals 14 residues. Per germline, CDR1 MDHEN and CDR2 SYDVKM. V was clipped by 5 bases and J by 3 bases, with 12 bases between them. DNA for the CDR3: TGTGCCAGCAGTCCTAGCCTAGCAACAGATACGCAGTATTTT. Translating gives CASSPSLATDTQYF.

This clone was detected only a few times. The chain combines TRBV2 with TRBJ2-2; maybe TRBD2 (5 bases). The CDR3 sequence is 13 residues long. V lost 6 bases, J lost 6 bases, and 11 bases lay in between. CDR1 is SNHLY and CDR2 is FYNNEI in the germline V gene. The chain's CDR3 is CASRGPSPGELFF. The CDR3 DNA follows: TGTGCCAGCAGAGGTCCTAGCCCCGGGGAGCTGTTTTTT.

The chain has TRBV11-2 and TRBJ2-5, with 15 bases fitting TRBD2. CDR3 length equals 16 residues. CDR1 and CDR2 (germline): SGHAT, FQNNGV. V was clipped by 5 bases and J by 1 base; unmatched bases: 2. CDR3 sequence: CASSLGLAGGQETQYF. CDR3 in DNA: TGTGCCAGCAGCCTGGGACTAGCGGGGGGCCAAGAGACCCAGTACTTC.

DNA of the CDR3: TGTGCCTGCCAAGCCACGAGCGATGAAAAACTGTTTTTT. Amino acids: CACQATSDEKLFF. The chain recombines TRBV30 with TRBJ1-4, with D uncertain. V was cut by 6 bases and J by 6 bases, with 14 bases left in between. The germline CDR1 and CDR2 sequences are GTSNPN and SVGIG (reference sequence). This CDR3 has 13 amino acids.

CDR3 region: CASRPDRHQPQHF. CDR3 in DNA: TGTGCCAGTAGACCCGACAGGCATCAGCCCCAGCATTTT. The chain employs TRBV19 and TRBJ1-5; a weak D match, TRBD1 (6 bases). Germline assignment: CDR1 LNHDA and CDR2 SQIVND (reference sequence). V lost 6 bases to trimming and J lost 5 bases, with 11 bases between them. CDR3 length: 13 residues.

This rearrangement joins TRBV27 to TRBJ2-7; a weak D match, TRBD2 (6 bases). V lost 2 bases and J 2 bases, leaving 16 bases between the germline ends. The CDR3 has 16 amino acids. Germline lookup yields CDR1 MNHEY and CDR2 SMNVEV (reference sequence). For the CDR3, the DNA is TGTGCCAGCAGTTTAACCCCCGGGAGCGTACCCTACGAGCAGTACTTC. Protein product: CASSLTPGSVPYEQYF.

V is TRBV5-1 and J is TRBJ2-1, with 9 bases that match TRBD2. The CDR3 has 15 amino acids. The trim removed 2 bases at V and 9 bases at J, leaving 9 bases unmatched. In germline, CDR1 is SGHRS, CDR2 YFSETQ. The CDR3 loop is CASSLGLALYVEQFF. The CDR3 DNA reads TGCGCCAGCAGCTTAGGACTAGCGTTATACGTTGAGCAGTTCTTC.

A few counts support this clone. J is TRBJ2-5 and V is TRBV30, with 9 bases identical to TRBD2. The J call may be in error: the DNA end matches TRBJ2-7 better. Looked up from germline, CDR1 is GTSNPN and CDR2 is SVGIG (reference sequence). The CDR3 contains 14 residues. The CDR3 nucleotides read TGTGCCTGGAGTGTAGCGGGAGGACCCTACGAGCAGTACTTC. This sequence encodes CAWSVAGGPYEQYF.

CDR3 coding DNA: TGTGCCAGCAGCTCCCCAGGGAAGGGGCAGTACTTC. Protein sequence: CASSSPGKGQYF. The V and J genes are TRBV14 and TRBJ2-7, with D maybe TRBD1 (5 bases). Looked up from germline, CDR1 is SGHDN and CDR2 is FVKESK. The CDR3 has 12 residues. Trimming took off 5 bases at V and 9 bases at J, with 14 bases between the two ends.

The rearrangement uses TRBV5-8 and TRBJ1-2, with a possible D match to TRBD1 (5 bases). V lost 7 bases, J lost 0 bases, and 16 bases lay in between. Germline CDR1 and CDR2: SGHTS and YDEGEE. The CDR3 has 15 amino acids. The DNA for the CDR3 is TGTGCCAGCGGGTCCAGGGCCTGGCCTAACTATGGCTACACCTTC. It is translated as CASGSRAWPNYGYTF.

The genes are TRBV5-4 and TRBJ2-1; D not certain. Trimming removed 0 bases from V and 5 bases from J, with 24 bases in between. The CDR3 is 19 amino acids. Germline CDR1 and CDR2: SGHNT and YYREEE (reference sequence). CDR3 nucleotide sequence: TGTGCCAGCAGCTTGGATGTCTTAAAACGTCGGCGGAAGAACAATGAGCAGTTCTTC. Translated, it gives CASSLDVLKRRRKNNEQFF.

J is TRBJ2-7 and V is TRBV15; 7 bases are shared with TRBD2. CDR3 length: 13 residues. Germline V gene lookup returns CDR1 LNHNV and CDR2 YYDKDF (reference sequence). Losses at the gene ends were 5 bases for V and 7 bases for J; bases not matched to a gene: 8. CDR3 loop: CATSSGREGEQYF. The CDR3 DNA is TGTGCCACCAGCTCGGGCAGGGAGGGGGAGCAGTACTTC.

CDR3 DNA sequence: TGTGCCAGCAGTTTATGGGGGGGAGGAGGATACGAGCAGTACTTC. Amino acid sequence: CASSLWGGGGYEQYF. The chain combines TRBV28 with TRBJ2-7; tentative D call: TRBD2 (6 bases). V was trimmed by 0 bases and J by 4 bases, leaving 13 bases between them. The germline gives CDR1 MDHEN, CDR2 SYDVKM. CDR3 length: 15 residues.

The DNA for the CDR3 is TGTGCCAGTAGTTGGGGACAGGGGGCATCTGAAGCTTTCTTT. This codes for CASSWGQGASEAFF. V and J are TRBV19 and TRBJ1-1; 12 nucleotides line up with TRBD1. Trimming at V came to 5 bases and at J to 6 bases, leaving 4 bases not matched to a gene. Germline CDR1 LNHDA, CDR2 SQIVND (reference sequence). This CDR3 is built from 14 residues.

This sequence joins TRBV10-2 and TRBJ1-2; D is uncertain. The CDR3 contains 12 residues. CDR1 WSHSY and CDR2 SAAADI come from the germline V gene. Between the trimmed V and J ends, which lost 2 bases and 12 bases, there was a span of 13 bases. The CDR3 here is CASSESGHSHTF. The CDR3 nucleotides read TGCGCCAGCAGTGAGAGCGGCCACAGCCACACCTTC.